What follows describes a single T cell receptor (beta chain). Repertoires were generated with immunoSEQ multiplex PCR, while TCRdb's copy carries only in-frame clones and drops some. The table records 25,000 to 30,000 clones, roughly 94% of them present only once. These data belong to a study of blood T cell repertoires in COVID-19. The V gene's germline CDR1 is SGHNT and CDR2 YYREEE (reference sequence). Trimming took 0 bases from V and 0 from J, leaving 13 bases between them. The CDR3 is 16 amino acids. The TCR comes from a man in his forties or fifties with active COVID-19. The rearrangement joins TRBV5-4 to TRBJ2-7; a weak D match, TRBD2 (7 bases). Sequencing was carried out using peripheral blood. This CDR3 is CASSLGGGESSYEQYF. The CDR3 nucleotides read TGTGCCAGCAGCTTGGGGGGGGGCGAGAGCTCCTACGAGCAGTACTTC. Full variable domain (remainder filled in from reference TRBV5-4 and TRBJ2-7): ETGVTQSPTHLIKTRGQQVTLRCSSQSGHNTVSWYQQALGQGPQFIFQYYREEENGRGNFPPRFSGLQFPNYSSELNVNALELDDSALYLCASSLGGGESSYEQYFGPGTRLTVT.